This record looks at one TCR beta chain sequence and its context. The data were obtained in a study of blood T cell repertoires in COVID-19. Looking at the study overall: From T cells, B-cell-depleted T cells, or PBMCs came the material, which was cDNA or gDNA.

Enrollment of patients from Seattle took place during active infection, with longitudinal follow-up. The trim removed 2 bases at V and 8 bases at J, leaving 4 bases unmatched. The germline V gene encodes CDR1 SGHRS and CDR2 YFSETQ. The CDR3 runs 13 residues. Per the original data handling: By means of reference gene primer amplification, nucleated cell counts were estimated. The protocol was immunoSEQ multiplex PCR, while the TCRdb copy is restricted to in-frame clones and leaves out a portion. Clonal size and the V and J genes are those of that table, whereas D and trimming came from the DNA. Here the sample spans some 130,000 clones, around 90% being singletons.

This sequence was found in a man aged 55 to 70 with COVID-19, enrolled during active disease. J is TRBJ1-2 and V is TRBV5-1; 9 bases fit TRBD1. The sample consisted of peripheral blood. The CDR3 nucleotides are TGCGCCAGCAGCTTCGGACAGGGGCAGGGCTACACCTTC. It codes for CASSFGQGQGYTF.